The 24 T cell receptor beta chains presented below share a single source sample, sequenced in a study of cytomegalovirus exposure and HLA in healthy donors. 13 Jbeta primers and 60 Vbeta primers were used for the PCR. TCRdb's copy holds only in-frame clones and misses some; the assay was immunoSEQ multiplex PCR. The profile shows over 150,000 clones, approximately 80% of them singletons. What was sequenced was PBMCs. The receptors stem from a man aged 25-40 years in good health and CMV-seropositive.

The chain has TRBV18 and TRBJ1-2, with D perhaps TRBD1 (6 bases). Trimming removed 5 bases from V and 8 bases from J, with 21 bases in between. The CDR3 covers 15 residues. Germline CDR1 is KGHSH and CDR2 is LQKENI. Written as DNA, the CDR3 is TGTGCCAGCTCAGCAGATCGACAGGCCCCGGGGGGCTACACCTTC. Amino acids: CASSADRQAPGGYTF.

The chain recombines TRBV4-2 with TRBJ2-2; D may be TRBD1 (5 bases). The CDR3 runs to 16 residues. Germline V gives CDR1 LGHNA, CDR2 YNFKEQ. Trimming shortened V by 0 bases and J by 8 bases, and 16 bases separated the two germline ends. The CDR3 loop is CASSQDQTVGAGELFF. The CDR3 coding sequence is TGTGCCAGCAGCCAAGATCAGACAGTAGGTGCGGGGGAGCTGTTTTTT.

The chain uses TRBV9 and TRBJ2-5; TRBD2 matches 7 bases. This CDR3 comprises 15 residues. Germline V CDR1 and CDR2: SGDLS, YYNGEE. After removal of 2 bases from V and 4 bases from J, the junction contained 8 bases not matched to a gene. The CDR3 spells CASSVSGTIAETQYF. CDR3 sequence (DNA): TGTGCCAGCAGCGTTTCCGGGACTATAGCAGAGACCCAGTACTTC.

The gene calls are TRBV15 and TRBJ2-7; TRBD1 agrees at 10 bases. Germline V gene sequence: CDR1 LNHNV, CDR2 YYDKDF (reference sequence). V lost 4 bases, J lost 5 bases, and 5 bases stayed unmatched. The CDR3 sequence is 14 residues long. Written as DNA, the CDR3 is TGTGCCACCAGCAAGGACAGGGGGGTCAACGAGCAGTACTTC. This gives the protein CATSKDRGVNEQYF.

The V call is TRBV5-4, the J call TRBJ2-1; unclear D gene. Looked up from germline, CDR1 is SGHNT and CDR2 is YYREEE (reference sequence). Trimming stripped 4 bases from V and 11 bases from J, with 13 bases between. The CDR3 has 12 residues. The CDR3 loop reads CASSHDSFQQFF. CDR3 in DNA: TGTGCCAGCAGCCACGACTCCTTCCAGCAGTTCTTC.

The chain carries TRBV7-9 and TRBJ2-6; D is possibly TRBD2 (6 bases). The CDR3 sequence is 18 residues long. V lost 5 bases and J lost 0, with 17 bases in between. The V gene's germline CDR1 is SEHNR and CDR2 FQNEAQ (reference sequence). CDR3 sequence (DNA): TGTGCCAGCAGCACTAGATGGGGAGGACGCTCTGGGGCCAACGTCCTGACTTTC. It specifies CASSTRWGGRSGANVLTF.

This chain uses TRBV30 with TRBJ2-3, with 12 bases lining up with TRBD2. The CDR3 length is 14 residues. Trimming took 4 bases from V and 6 from J; bases not matched to a gene: 5. Germline values: CDR1 GTSNPN, CDR2 SVGIG (reference sequence). The CDR3 is CAWTSGGGWDTQYF. CDR3 sequence (DNA): TGTGCCTGGACTAGCGGGGGGGGTTGGGATACGCAGTATTTT.

The rearrangement links TRBV10-2 to TRBJ2-7; 8 bases align to TRBD2. Per the germline V gene, CDR1 is WSHSY and CDR2 is SAAADI. With V trimmed by 3 bases and J by 7 bases, 8 bases remained unmatched. The CDR3 sequence is 14 residues long. CDR3 in amino acids: CASSEFPAGGEQYF. The DNA for the CDR3 is TGCGCCAGCAGTGAATTCCCGGCGGGAGGAGAGCAGTACTTC.

This clone was observed a few times. This sequence joins TRBV5-1 and TRBJ2-1, with D tentatively TRBD2 (7 bases). Deletions cut 0 bases from V and 7 bases from J, with 17 bases between. The germline CDR1 and CDR2 sequences are SGHRS and YFSETQ. CDR3 size: 16 residues. Here the CDR3 reads CASSLVRGAVTNEQFF. In DNA form, the CDR3 reads TGCGCCAGCAGCTTGGTTCGGGGGGCGGTTACTAATGAGCAGTTCTTC.

CDR3: CASSHRGSETQYF. CDR3 coding DNA: TGTGCCAGCAGTCACAGGGGCTCGGAGACCCAGTACTTC. The V call is TRBV7-9, the J call TRBJ2-5; the match to TRBD1 covers 7 bases. Unmatched junction bases numbered 6, after V lost 6 bases and J lost 5 bases. Looked up from germline, CDR1 is SEHNR and CDR2 is FQNEAQ (reference sequence). There are 13 residues in the CDR3.

V is TRBV2 and J is TRBJ2-2; possibly TRBD2 for D (7 bases). The V end lost 4 bases, the J end lost 3 bases, and 12 bases lay between the germline ends. Germline assignment: CDR1 SNHLY and CDR2 FYNNEI. The CDR3 consists of 15 residues. CDR3 DNA sequence: TGTGCCAGCAGTGGGGGGCTAGCGGACACCGGGGAGCTGTTTTTT. It yields the protein CASSGGLADTGELFF.

This chain joins TRBV30 and TRBJ2-5, with D possibly TRBD2 on 6 matching bases. The J call may be in error: the DNA end matches TRBJ2-7 better. The CDR3 is 14 residues long. The germline gives CDR1 GTSNPN, CDR2 SVGIG (reference sequence). DNA of the CDR3: TGTGCCTGGAGTCCACCCCCGGGGGTGGGCGAGCAGTACTTC. The encoded protein is CAWSPPPGVGEQYF.

This clone was counted only a few times. The J gene is TRBJ2-7, the V gene TRBV7-3; a possible D gene is TRBD1 (7 bases). The CDR3 covers 13 residues. Trimming pared 5 bases from V and 5 bases from J, leaving 13 bases between. The germline CDR1 and CDR2 sequences are SGHTA and FQGTGA. Here the CDR3 reads CASSPRGTDEQYF. The CDR3 DNA reads as TGTGCCAGCAGCCCCCGGGGGACAGACGAGCAGTACTTC.

J is TRBJ2-7 and V is TRBV6-1, with D maybe TRBD2 (5 bases). The CDR3 is 15 amino acids. V was shortened by 4 bases and J by 2 bases, with 15 bases between the two germline ends. Germline lookup yields CDR1 MNHNS and CDR2 SASEGT. Written as DNA, the CDR3 is TGTGCCAGCAGTGCACGGTCGGGGAATGCCTACGAGCAGTACTTC. It translates to CASSARSGNAYEQYF.

This clone has a single count. The CDR3 loop is CASSFGGIGDSYEQYF. The CDR3 DNA follows: TGTGCCAGCAGTTTTGGCGGTATAGGGGACTCCTACGAGCAGTACTTC. The chain links TRBV28 to TRBJ2-7; D may be TRBD1 (5 bases). CDR1 and CDR2 from the germline V gene are MDHEN and SYDVKM. V was trimmed by 3 bases and J by 0 bases, leaving 15 bases between them. The CDR3 spans 16 residues.

The V call is TRBV4-1, the J call TRBJ1-4; TRBD1 aligns across 8 bases. After removal of 4 bases from V and 3 bases from J, the junction contained 4 bases not matched to a gene. The CDR3 length is 15 residues. Germline V gives CDR1 MGHRA, CDR2 YSYEKL. The CDR3 sequence is CASSLPGGSNEKLFF. CDR3 sequence (DNA): TGCGCCAGCAGCCTCCCAGGGGGCTCTAATGAAAAACTGTTTTTT.

V usage is TRBV6-5 and J usage is TRBJ2-7; 8 positions match TRBD1. V gave up 2 bases and J gave up 7 bases; unmatched junction bases: 10. Germline V lookup: CDR1 MNHEY, CDR2 SVGAGI. CDR3 length: 15 amino acids. The CDR3 DNA reads as TGTGCCAGCAGTTACGGGCAGGGGGCCGACTCGGAGCAGTACTTC. Protein sequence: CASSYGQGADSEQYF.

The chain has TRBV4-3 and TRBJ2-3; 9 positions agree with TRBD2. Losses at the gene ends were 0 bases for V and 2 bases for J; bases not matched to a gene: 3. The CDR3 has 16 residues. Germline V gives CDR1 LGHNA, CDR2 YSLEER. CDR3 region: CASSQDAGGATDTQYF. The CDR3, as DNA: TGCGCCAGCAGCCAAGATGCGGGGGGGGCCACAGATACGCAGTATTTT.

This clone was detected only once. V gene TRBV7-9 combines with J gene TRBJ2-7; D uncertain. Trimming removed 1 base from V and 5 bases from J, with 15 bases in between. Germline V gives CDR1 SEHNR, CDR2 FQNEAQ (reference sequence). This CDR3 region has 15 residues. The CDR3 is CASSLGGPVTDEQYF. The CDR3, as DNA: TGTGCCAGCAGCTTAGGTGGGCCTGTCACTGACGAGCAGTACTTC.

The V gene is TRBV13, the J gene TRBJ2-3, with TRBD2 matching 8 bases. Germline values: CDR1 PRHDT, CDR2 FYEKMQ (reference sequence). The CDR3 is made up of 14 amino acids. Trimming at V came to 5 bases and at J to 6 bases, leaving 7 bases not matched to a gene. This CDR3 is CASSNLGGADTQYF. The CDR3, as DNA: TGTGCCAGCAGCAACCTCGGGGGGGCGGATACGCAGTATTTT. The full variable domain, completed using reference TRBV13 and TRBJ2-3, is AAGVIQSPRHLIKEKRETATLKCYPIPRHDTVYWYQQGPGQDPQFLISFYEKMQSDKGSIPDRFSAQQFSDYHSELNMSSLELGDSALYFCASSNLGGADTQYFGPGTRLTVL.

This clone appeared a single time. This chain joins TRBV9 and TRBJ2-1; 8 nucleotides agree with TRBD2. J gave up 12 bases and V 2 bases, and 7 bases lay outside the gene matches. Looked up from germline, CDR1 is SGDLS and CDR2 is YYNGEE. This CDR3 comprises 13 residues. The CDR3 spells CASSVGGDYGQFF. CDR3 nucleotide sequence: TGTGCCAGCAGCGTCGGGGGGGATTATGGGCAGTTCTTC.

The V gene is TRBV5-4, the J gene TRBJ2-7, with TRBD2 as a possible D gene (6 bases). In germline, CDR1 is SGHNT, CDR2 YYREEE (reference sequence). CDR3 length: 13 residues. V was shortened by 5 bases and J by 1 base, with 10 bases between the two germline ends. The CDR3 DNA reads as TGTGCCAGCAGGGGAGGATCATCCTACGAGCAGTACTTC. Amino acid sequence: CASRGGSSYEQYF.

J is TRBJ2-7 and V is TRBV7-2; TRBD2 matches 11 bases. The V and J ends lost 5 bases and 4 bases, in that order; junction bases with no gene match: 4. The CDR3 sequence is 14 residues long. CDR1 SGHTA and CDR2 FQGNSA come from the germline V gene. CDR3 nucleotides: TGTGCCAGCAGCGTTCTAGCGGGGGGATACGAGCAGTACTTC. This translates into CASSVLAGGYEQYF.

A few counts support this clone. The gene calls are TRBV29-1 and TRBJ2-7; D is perhaps TRBD2 (6 bases). Germline CDR1 reads SQVTM; CDR2 reads ANQGSEA. The CDR3 is 12 residues long. V was clipped by 5 bases and J by 6 bases, with 14 bases between them. The CDR3 here is CSVFRRAGEQYF. CDR3 nucleotide sequence: TGCAGCGTTTTCCGGAGGGCGGGCGAGCAGTACTTC.